This TCR beta chain was retrieved from a study of spatial heterogeneity in lung cancer. Study-wide points: Whereas they appeared in blood less at follow-up, ubiquitous expanded tumor TCRs appeared there more at resection.

Individual TCR cDNA molecules each bore their own unique molecular identifier. TCRdb called the 5' RACE reads again in MiXCR, with one record for every CDR3 protein. The sample has about 45,000 distinct CDR3 sequences, 6.5% to 7% seen once. Time point meaning: sample taken at primary tumor resection. This clonotype has only a few counts. The antigen remains unidentified. The clonotype was recovered from a female donor with early-stage non-small cell lung cancer. The starting material was PBMCs, obtained at surgery.

CDR3 DNA: TGTGCCAGCACGCCCCAGGGTGCGGGCTTGAACACTGAAGCTTTCTTT. It specifies CASTPQGAGLNTEAFF. J is TRBJ1-1 and V is TRBV6-2 or TRBV6-3; maybe TRBD1 (5 bases). CDR1 MNHEY and CDR2 SVGEGT come from the germline V gene. The CDR3 is made up of 16 amino acids. With 7 bases removed from V and 0 bases from J, the gap between germline ends came to 18 bases.